The entry below describes one TCR beta chain. Losses at the gene ends were 6 bases for V and 5 bases for J; bases not matched to a gene: 0. This CDR3 is built from 12 residues. Germline lookup yields CDR1 MNHEY and CDR2 SVGAGI. This sample stems from a study of shared clonotypes between healthy human individuals. Sorted-subset replicate PCRs used 200 ng DNA, approximately 33,000 T cell genomes. The protocol was immunoSEQ multiplex PCR, while the TCRdb copy is restricted to in-frame clones and leaves out a portion. The sample shows about 690,000 clones, 90% of them seen only once. The V and J genes are TRBV6-5 and TRBJ1-2; 10 nucleotides line up with TRBD1. The sequenced sample consisted of memory CD8+ T cells from PBMCs. Subset: CD45RO+ cells pooled with CCR7-negative TemRA cells. This clonotype was sampled from a man aged 18 to 30 in good health. Some clones in this sample may be carry-over from other donors' samples. The CDR3 protein is CASRDRGYGYTF. The CDR3 region has the DNA TGTGCCAGCAGGGACAGGGGGTATGGCTACACCTTC.